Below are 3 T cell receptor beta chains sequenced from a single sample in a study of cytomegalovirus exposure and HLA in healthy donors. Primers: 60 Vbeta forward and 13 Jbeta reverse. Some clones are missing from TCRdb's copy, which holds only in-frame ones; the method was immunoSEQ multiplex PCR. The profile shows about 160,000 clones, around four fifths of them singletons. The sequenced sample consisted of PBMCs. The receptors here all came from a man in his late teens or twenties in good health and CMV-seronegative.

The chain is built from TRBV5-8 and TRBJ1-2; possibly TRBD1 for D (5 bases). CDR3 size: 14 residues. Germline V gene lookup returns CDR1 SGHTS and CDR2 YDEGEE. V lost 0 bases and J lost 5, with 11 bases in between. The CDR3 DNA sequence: TGTGCCAGCAGCTTGGACAGGAACATATATGGCTACACCTTC. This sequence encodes CASSLDRNIYGYTF.

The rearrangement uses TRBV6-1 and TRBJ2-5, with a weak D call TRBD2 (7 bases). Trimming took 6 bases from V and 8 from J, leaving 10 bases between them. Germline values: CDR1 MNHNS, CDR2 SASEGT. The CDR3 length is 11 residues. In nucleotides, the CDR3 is TGTGCCAGCAGCTCGGGGGGCACCCAGTACTTC. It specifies CASSSGGTQYF.

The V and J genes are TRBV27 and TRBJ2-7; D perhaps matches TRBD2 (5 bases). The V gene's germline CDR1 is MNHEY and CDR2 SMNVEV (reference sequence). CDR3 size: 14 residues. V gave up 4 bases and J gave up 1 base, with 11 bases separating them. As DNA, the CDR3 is TGTGCCAGCAGTTCACCGGAGGTATCCTACGAGCAGTACTTC. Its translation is CASSSPEVSYEQYF.